A selection of T cell receptor beta chains follows, all from one sample in a study of T cell responses to AZD1222 COVID-19 vaccine. The method was immunoSEQ multiplex PCR; TCRdb's version includes in-frame clones alone and lacks a portion of them. The data contain roughly 80,000 clones, roughly 90% of them singletons. The sequencing here drew on peripheral blood, taken on day 0 of MenACWY control vaccination. The receptors come from an adult in good health. Both conserved end residues are part of each CDR3. The D gene is left open where the match is weak. Only part of the rows carry a size: once, few, many, or a class if the clone is expanded.

d_gene	v_gene	j_gene	abundance	CDR3aa	CDR3nt
.	TRBV7-6	TRBJ2-1	.	CASSPGTPSSSYNEQFF	TGTGCCAGCAGCCCAGGGACCCCTTCCAGCTCCTACAATGAGCAGTTCTTC
.	TRBV7-2	TRBJ2-7	.	CASNLPGRYPYEQYF	TGTGCCAGCAACCTACCGGGCAGGTACCCGTACGAGCAGTACTTC
TRBD2	TRBV18	TRBJ2-7	.	CASSLTSVLSYEQYF	TGTGCCAGCTCACTGACTAGCGTCCTCTCCTACGAGCAGTACTTC
TRBD2	TRBV6-5	TRBJ2-7	.	CASGGGSYEQYF	TGTGCCAGCGGGGGGGGGTCCTACGAGCAGTACTTC
TRBD1	TRBV11-3	TRBJ2-2	.	CASSTGTGTGELFF	TGTGCCAGCTCCACCGGGACAGGCACCGGGGAGCTGTTTTTT
.	TRBV11-2	TRBJ1-6	.	CASSAGLPLHF	TGTGCCAGCAGCGCTGGTTTACCCCTCCACTTT
.	TRBV3-1/TRBV3-2	TRBJ2-1	.	CASSQGAGEQFF	TGTGCCAGCAGCCAAGGGGCAGGGGAGCAGTTCTTC
TRBD1	TRBV29-1	TRBJ1-6	.	CSVTDRDNSPLHF	TGCAGCGTCACTGACAGGGATAATTCACCCCTCCACTTT
TRBD1	TRBV7-6	TRBJ2-7	.	CASSPVSAWDRSYEQYF	TGTGCCAGCAGCCCAGTTTCGGCCTGGGACAGGAGCTACGAGCAGTACTTC
TRBD2	TRBV7-8	TRBJ2-1	once	CASSPLAGSSYNEQFF	TGTGCCAGCAGCCCTTTAGCGGGGAGCTCCTACAATGAGCAGTTCTTC
.	TRBV12-3/TRBV12-4	TRBJ1-5	few	CASSAQVLQPQHF	TGTGCCAGCAGTGCCCAGGTTCTCCAGCCCCAGCATTTT
TRBD1	TRBV27	TRBJ2-7	.	CASSLSVAGTGVYEQYF	TGTGCCAGCAGTTTATCGGTTGCCGGGACAGGGGTATACGAGCAGTACTTC
TRBD1	TRBV11-2	TRBJ2-2	.	CASSSRQGAAGELFF	TGTGCCAGCAGCTCAAGACAGGGGGCGGCCGGGGAGCTGTTTTTT
TRBD1	TRBV30	TRBJ1-4	.	CAWRGTDRARNGELFF	TGTGCCTGGAGGGGAACGGACAGGGCCAGGAATGGGGAACTGTTTTTT
.	TRBV6-5	TRBJ1-1	.	CASSYSTLNTEAFF	TGTGCCAGCAGTTACTCGACTTTGAACACTGAAGCTTTCTTT
.	TRBV4-2	TRBJ1-4	.	CASSPHISTNEKLFF	TGTGCCAGCAGCCCCCACATATCAACTAATGAAAAACTGTTTTTT
.	TRBV2	TRBJ1-1	few	CASRAEGKAFF	TGTGCCAGCAGGGCCGAAGGTAAAGCTTTCTTT